This TCR beta chain was identified during a study of T-cell memory formation after mild COVID-19. 5'RACE with constant-segment primers yielded barcoded, UMI-tagged TCR alpha and TCR beta cDNA libraries. TCRdb passed the 5' RACE reads through MiXCR, listing each CDR3 protein once. The table has hundreds of thousands of distinct CDR3 sequences, roughly 15% seen once. Germline lookup yields CDR1 LGHNA and CDR2 YSLEER. There are 18 residues in the CDR3. Trimming removed 4 bases from V and 0 bases from J, with 21 bases in between. Material for sequencing was PBMCs or a T cell subset sorted from them (not recorded which). The source of this sequence is a man younger than 30 who had mild COVID-19 (a few samples of this study predate the infection). Cell type and time point are not known. The genes are TRBV4-3 and TRBJ1-2, with D possibly being TRBD1 (6 bases). CDR3 nucleotides: TGCGCCAGCAGCCGCGTTGGGGACACACCATACTCTAACTATGGCTACACCTTC. Translated, it gives CASSRVGDTPYSNYGYTF.